This entry describes one T cell receptor (beta chain). The CDR3 has 11 amino acids. The germline gives CDR1 MNHNS, CDR2 SASEGT. V lost 0 bases and J 9 bases, leaving 6 bases between the germline ends. These data originate in a study of shared clonotypes between healthy human individuals. TCRdb keeps only in-frame clones here, not all; method: immunoSEQ multiplex PCR. Of roughly 2.5 million clones in the sample, 90% to 95% were seen once. Memory CD4+ cells were the fraction left after CD45RA+ naive selection. This TCR was sampled from a man aged 18 to 29 in good health. V usage is TRBV6-1 and J usage is TRBJ2-7; unclear D gene. Sequencing used naive CD4+ T cells sorted from blood. Subset reported: CD45RA+ positively selected. The DNA of the CDR3 is TGTGCCAGCAGTGAAGCGCGCTGGCAGTACTTC. This encodes CASSEARWQYF.